This T cell receptor (beta chain) was captured in a study of early T cells in non-severe SARS-CoV-2 infection. TCRdb independently ran MiXCR on the 5' RACE reads; one entry per CDR3 protein. In the table there are about 70,000 distinct CDR3 sequences, about an eighth of which are singletons. Per the germline V gene, CDR1 is LGHNA and CDR2 is YNFKEQ. The CDR3 loop spans 15 amino acids. Trimming removed 0 bases from V and 4 bases from J, with 12 bases in between. The sample taken for sequencing was whole blood. The TCR comes from an adult who was a healthcare worker with PCR-confirmed SARS-CoV-2 infection or an uninfected control (not recorded which). This chain links TRBV4-2 with TRBJ1-1, with TRBD1 as a possible D gene (5 bases). CDR3 residues: CASSQDLGQGTEAFF. The DNA of the CDR3 is TGTGCCAGCAGCCAAGATCTAGGGCAGGGCACTGAAGCTTTCTTT.